This TCR beta chain originates from a study of cytomegalovirus exposure and HLA in healthy donors. As concerns this clone: As yet, its antigen is unknown.

The J segment lost 4 bases and the V segment lost 0 bases, leaving 3 bases of the junction unmatched. Germline lookup yields CDR1 GTSNPN and CDR2 SVGIG (reference sequence). This CDR3 contains 15 residues. Study results and limitations: Productive rates of about 90% or about 30% were seen for most TCR beta V segments in an earlier analysis.

Amplification used 60 Vbeta primers and 13 Jbeta primers. Source study methods: Later, roughly 77 million unique TCR beta chains were counted in an analysis, and about 12 million of them were shared. The protocol was immunoSEQ multiplex PCR, while the TCRdb copy is restricted to in-frame clones and leaves out a portion. The DNA was the basis for D and trimming; V, J and clone size are from that table. This table has under 200,000 clones, 84% appearing once. V gene TRBV30 combines with J gene TRBJ2-1; 10 bases are a match to TRBD2. Material for sequencing was PBMCs. The clonotype was recovered from a man between 18 and 35 years old in good health and CMV-seronegative. The CDR3 DNA follows: TGTGCCTGGAGTGTACTAGCGGGGATTTACAATGAGCAGTTCTTC. This gives the protein CAWSVLAGIYNEQFF.